Each of the 23 T cell receptor beta chains below was sequenced from the same sample in a study of blood T cells in healthy people across ages. With a J-beta primer mix and a sample-barcoded 5' primer, a second PCR ran about 7 to 12 cycles. MiXCR, applied by TCRdb to the 5' RACE reads, yields one record per CDR3 protein. The sample holds roughly 1.7 million distinct CDR3 sequences; 30% to 35% are singletons and the top ten take roughly 10%. The sample consisted of blood. All receptors come from a woman aged 25 to 45 in good health.

This sequence joins TRBV7-9 and TRBJ2-3; 13 bases are shared with TRBD2. Germline V gives CDR1 SEHNR, CDR2 FQNEAQ (reference sequence). Trimming removed 3 bases from V and 6 bases from J; junction bases left unmatched: 6. The CDR3 runs to 16 residues. The CDR3: CASSFGTSGAADTQYF. The CDR3 DNA reads TGTGCCAGCAGCTTTGGGACTAGCGGGGCGGCGGATACGCAGTATTTT.

Comment on this clonotype: Just one base apart from a much larger clone, this may be a read error. The CDR3 does not close with the conserved phenylalanine or tryptophan, likely indicating a read error. The chain recombines TRBV29-1 with TRBJ2-5; possibly TRBD1 for D (6 bases). Trimming stripped 5 bases from V and 2 bases from J, with 9 bases between. Looked up from germline, CDR1 is SQVTM and CDR2 is ANQGSEA. The CDR3 runs 12 residues. CDR3 region: CSVFTGQETQYV. The CDR3 DNA sequence: TGCAGCGTTTTTACAGGGCAAGAGACCCAGTACGTC.

Regarding this clonotype: One end of the junction varies from germline; a read error may be responsible. The chain links TRBV28 to TRBJ2-1; tentative D call: TRBD2 (6 bases). The V gene's germline CDR1 is MDHEN and CDR2 SYDVKM. CDR3 length: 12 residues. CDR3 amino acids: CASSLWGGEQFF. CDR3 sequence (DNA): TGTGCCAGCAGCTTATGGGGAGGCGAGCAGTTCTTC.

The chain joins TRBV20-1 to TRBJ1-6; no clear D. Per germline, CDR1 DFQATT and CDR2 SNEGSKA (reference sequence). The ends were cut back, 6 bases at V and 7 bases at J, with 22 bases in the middle. This CDR3 contains 16 residues. The CDR3 sequence is CSALTRVPVRNSPLHF. The CDR3 DNA is TGCAGTGCCCTTACCCGGGTTCCAGTGAGGAATTCACCCCTCCACTTT.

There are a few counts of this clonotype. The genes are TRBV11-2 and TRBJ2-7; D is possibly TRBD2 (5 bases). V lost 0 bases, J lost 3 bases, and 15 bases lay in between. The CDR3 has 16 residues. The germline V gene has CDR1 SGHAT and CDR2 FQNNGV. This CDR3 is CASSLDPLEGRYEQYF. DNA of the CDR3: TGTGCCAGCAGCTTAGACCCCCTAGAGGGTCGCTACGAGCAGTACTTC.

This clonotype was seen a few times. This sequence joins TRBV6-6 and TRBJ1-2; D may be TRBD1 (6 bases). This CDR3 contains 13 residues. V was trimmed by 4 bases and J by 3 bases, leaving 9 bases between them. Germline lookup yields CDR1 MNHNY and CDR2 SVGAGI (reference sequence). The CDR3 sequence: CASSWTDDYGYTF. In DNA form, the CDR3 reads TGTGCCAGCAGTTGGACAGACGACTATGGCTACACCTTC.

V is TRBV6-5 and J is TRBJ2-7; perhaps D is TRBD1 or TRBD2 (5 bases each). V shed 5 bases and J shed 0 bases, with 14 bases lying between them. Germline V CDR1 and CDR2: MNHEY, SVGAGI. This CDR3 is 15 amino acids long. The CDR3 bases are TGTGCCAGCAGTGGGTCCCGGGACGGCTCCTACGAGCAGTACTTC. Protein product: CASSGSRDGSYEQYF.

The table lists this clonotype with a few counts. This chain's CDR3 is CATNAAGGGQPQHF. CDR3 sequence (DNA): TGTGCCACTAACGCAGCCGGTGGGGGTCAGCCCCAGCATTTT. The gene calls are TRBV6-5 and TRBJ1-5, with D possibly TRBD1 on 5 matching bases. The V end was cut by 10 bases, the J end by 6 bases, with 19 bases between. The CDR3 sequence is 14 residues long. In germline, CDR1 is MNHEY, CDR2 SVGAGI.

This clonotype was seen at least ten times. The rearrangement joins TRBV7-8 to TRBJ2-5; D possibly corresponds to TRBD2 (5 bases). Trimming shortened V by 1 base and J by 7 bases, and 10 bases separated the two germline ends. Germline-derived CDR1 and CDR2 are SGHVS and FQNEAQ. The CDR3 extends over 13 amino acids. CDR3 DNA sequence: TGTGCCAGCAGCTTAGGAGGGCTCGGGACCCAGTACTTC. This gives the protein CASSLGGLGTQYF.

This clonotype was counted between two and nine times. V and J are TRBV2 and TRBJ2-3; 7 positions agree with TRBD2. V shed 6 bases, J shed 4 bases, and the junction held 10 bases outside the gene matches. The germline V gene has CDR1 SNHLY and CDR2 FYNNEI. The CDR3 is made up of 15 amino acids. This CDR3 is CASRRLAETSDTQYF. DNA of the CDR3: TGTGCCAGCAGGCGTCTAGCGGAGACCTCAGATACGCAGTATTTT.

The chain employs TRBV28 and TRBJ1-2; D gene uncertain. V was clipped by 6 bases and J by 8 bases, with 22 bases between them. Germline V lookup: CDR1 MDHEN, CDR2 SYDVKM. The CDR3 extends over 15 amino acids. The CDR3 is CASSGHRQTPLGYTF. The CDR3, as DNA: TGTGCCAGCAGCGGGCACAGACAAACCCCTCTGGGCTACACCTTC.

This clonotype turned up a few times. The gene calls are TRBV20-1 and TRBJ2-7; D not certain. CDR3 length equals 11 residues. Looked up from germline, CDR1 is DFQATT and CDR2 is SNEGSKA (reference sequence). The CDR3 sequence is CSLRSSYEQYF. CDR3 nucleotides: TGCAGCCTTAGGAGCTCCTACGAGCAGTACTTC.

The chain recombines TRBV5-6 with TRBJ2-5, with TRBD2 matching 7 bases. CDR1 is SGHDT, CDR2 YYEEEE, per germline. CDR3 length: 16 amino acids. The V and J ends lost 4 bases and 5 bases, in that order; junction bases with no gene match: 14. The CDR3 coding sequence is TGTGCCAGCAGCACGGGACGAGCGGGATGGGGGGAGACCCAGTACTTC. Its protein product is CASSTGRAGWGETQYF.

The chain recombines TRBV6-2 or TRBV6-3 with TRBJ2-5; 9 nucleotides align to TRBD2. The assigned J gene may be wrong: the sequence end matches TRBJ2-7 better. CDR3 size: 17 residues. Germline CDR1 MNHEY, CDR2 SVGEGT. The CDR3 sequence: CASSYSTERGETPEQYF. In nucleotides, the CDR3 is TGTGCCAGCAGTTACTCGACCGAGCGGGGGGAGACACCCGAGCAGTACTTC.

This clonotype was seen a few times. The chain employs TRBV20-1 and TRBJ2-1; the D gene is possibly TRBD2 (6 bases). Germline V CDR1 and CDR2: DFQATT, SNEGSKA (reference sequence). This CDR3 spans 16 amino acids. The V gene lost 3 bases and the J gene lost 0 bases, with 15 bases spanning the gap. CDR3 DNA: TGCAGTGCTAGGGGGCAGAGGAGGGGCTCCTACAATGAGCAGTTCTTC. Its translation is CSARGQRRGSYNEQFF.

The chain employs TRBV5-4 and TRBJ2-5, with 8 bases identical to TRBD1. After removal of 4 bases from V and 4 bases from J, the junction contained 9 bases not matched to a gene. There are 15 residues in the CDR3. From germline, CDR1 is SGHNT and CDR2 YYREEE (reference sequence). CDR3 residues: CASSPGQGVGETQYF. The CDR3 coding sequence is TGTGCCAGCAGCCCCGGACAGGGCGTGGGAGAGACCCAGTACTTC.

Remarks on this clonotype: At one boundary the junction diverges from the germline segment, which might be a read error. The chain is built from TRBV7-9 and TRBJ2-5; 12 bases agree with TRBD2. Per the germline V gene, CDR1 is SEHNR and CDR2 is FQNEAQ (reference sequence). The CDR3 runs to 15 residues. The CDR3 region has the DNA TGTGCCAGCACAGGACTAGCGGGGCTCCAAGGGACCCAGTACTTC. It specifies CASTGLAGLQGTQYF.

This clonotype has more than one count but fewer than ten. The chain combines TRBV27 with TRBJ2-7; D unclear. This CDR3 comprises 14 residues. The ends were cut back, 6 bases at V and 5 bases at J, with 17 bases in the middle. Germline loops: CDR1 MNHEY, CDR2 SMNVEV (reference sequence). The CDR3: CASSRRLMWDEQYF. CDR3 DNA: TGTGCCAGCAGCCGCCGGTTGATGTGGGACGAGCAGTACTTC.

This clonotype was recorded a few times. A junction boundary mismatches the germline segment, possibly from a read error. The gene calls are TRBV29-1 and TRBJ1-2, with 9 positions matching TRBD1. The length of the CDR3 is 15 residues. In germline, CDR1 is SQVTM, CDR2 ANQGSEA. CDR3 residues: CSVEPNAGTGNGHTF. The CDR3 DNA reads TGCAGCGTTGAGCCCAATGCCGGGACAGGGAATGGCCACACCTTC. Drawing the rest from reference TRBV29-1 and TRBJ1-2, the complete variable domain is SAVISQKPSRDICQRGTSLTIQCQVDSQVTMMFWYRQQPGQSLTLIATANQGSEATYESGFVIDKFPISRPNLTFSTLTVSNMSPEDSSIYLCSVEPNAGTGNGHTFGSGTRLTVV.

This clonotype came up a few times. The chain couples TRBV15 to TRBJ2-7, with 10 bases fitting TRBD1. The CDR3 is 14 residues long. Trimming cost V 6 bases and J 2 bases; bases outside gene matches: 4. Germline CDR1 is LNHNV and CDR2 is YYDKDF (reference sequence). The CDR3 here is CATRPGQGTYEQYF. The CDR3 nucleotides read TGTGCCACCAGACCGGGACAGGGGACCTACGAGCAGTACTTC.

V gene TRBV6-5 combines with J gene TRBJ2-1; 7 bases line up with TRBD2. The CDR3 covers 14 residues. V shed 4 bases and J 9 bases; nucleotides not matched to a gene: 9. The V gene's germline CDR1 is MNHEY and CDR2 SVGAGI. CDR3 nucleotides: TGTGCCAGCAGTTTACTAGCGTGGATGGGTGAGCAGTTCTTC. Translated: CASSLLAWMGEQFF.

The genes are TRBV7-3 and TRBJ2-4, with a tentative D call TRBD2 (5 bases). The tail of the sequence fits TRBJ2-7 better, so the J call may be wrong. The germline CDR1 and CDR2 sequences are SGHTA and FQGTGA. The CDR3 spans 15 residues. CDR3 amino acids: CASSLDRATSYEQYF. The CDR3 region has the DNA TGTGCCAGCAGTCTTGACCGGGCCACTAGCTACGAGCAGTACTTC.

This clonotype was counted between two and nine times. This chain uses TRBV20-1 with TRBJ2-7; 7 bases agree with TRBD2. The assigned J gene may be wrong: the sequence end matches TRBJ2-5 better. Per the germline V gene, CDR1 is DFQATT and CDR2 is SNEGSKA (reference sequence). There are 12 residues in the CDR3. Here the CDR3 DNA reads TGCAGTGCTAGCACCTCGGGGGGGACCCAGTACTTC. It translates to CSASTSGGTQYF.